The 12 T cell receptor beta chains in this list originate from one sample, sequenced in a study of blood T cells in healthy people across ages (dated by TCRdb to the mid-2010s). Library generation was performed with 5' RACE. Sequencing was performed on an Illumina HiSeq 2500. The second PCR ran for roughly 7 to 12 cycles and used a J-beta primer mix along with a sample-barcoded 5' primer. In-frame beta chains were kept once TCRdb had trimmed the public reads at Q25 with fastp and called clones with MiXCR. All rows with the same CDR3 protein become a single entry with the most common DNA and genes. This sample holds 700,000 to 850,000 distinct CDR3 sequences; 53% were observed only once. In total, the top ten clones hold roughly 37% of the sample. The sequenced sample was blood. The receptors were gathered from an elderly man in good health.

CDR3 sequence: CASSLAGGLASYNEQFF. CDR3 DNA: TGTGCCAGCAGCTTGGCCGGCGGACTAGCGTCCTACAATGAGCAGTTCTTC. The V and J genes are TRBV5-5 and TRBJ2-1, with TRBD2 matching 9 bases. V shed 0 bases, J shed 1 base, and the junction held 5 bases outside the gene matches. CDR1 and CDR2 (germline): SGHKS, YYEKEE (reference sequence). The CDR3 has 17 residues.

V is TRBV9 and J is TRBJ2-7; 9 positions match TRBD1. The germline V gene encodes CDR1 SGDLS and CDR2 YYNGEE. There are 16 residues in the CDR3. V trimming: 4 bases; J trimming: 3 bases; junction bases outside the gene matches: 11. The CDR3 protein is CASSPRGDRVVYEQYF. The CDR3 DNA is TGTGCCAGCAGCCCAAGGGGGGACAGGGTTGTCTACGAGCAGTACTTC.

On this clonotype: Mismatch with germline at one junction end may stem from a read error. The CDR3 reads CSVLDRGTYKQYF. The CDR3 DNA is TGCAGCGTACTCGACAGGGGGACCTACAAGCAGTACTTC. The J gene is TRBJ2-7, the V gene TRBV29-1; 9 nucleotides line up with TRBD1. In germline, CDR1 is SQVTM, CDR2 ANQGSEA. This CDR3 has 13 residues.

CDR3 loop: CASSLAPGQMTYKRYF. In nucleotides, the CDR3 is TGTGCCAGCAGCTTAGCGCCGGGACAGATGACCTACAAGCGGTACTTC. This chain links TRBV7-2 with TRBJ2-4; 7 positions agree with TRBD1. Losses at the gene ends were 0 bases for V and 15 bases for J; bases not matched to a gene: 17. The CDR3 is 16 amino acids. CDR1 is SGHTA and CDR2 is FQGNSA in the germline V gene. Using reference TRBV7-2 and TRBJ2-4 for the parts outside the CDR3, the full variable domain is GAGVSQSPSNKVTEKGKDVELRCDPISGHTALYWYRQSLGQGLEFLIYFQGNSAPDKSGLPSDRFSAERTGGSVSTLTIQRTQQEDSAVYLCASSLAPGQMTYKRYFGAGTRLSVL.

CDR3 in amino acids: CSVVEDRGLYVLTF. The CDR3 DNA sequence: TGCAGCGTTGTGGAAGACAGGGGGCTCTACGTCCTGACTTTC. This chain joins TRBV29-1 and TRBJ2-6; 10 bases line up with TRBD1. Germline assignment: CDR1 SQVTM and CDR2 ANQGSEA. V was pared by 4 bases and J by 11 bases, with 8 bases of the junction left unmatched. This CDR3 has 14 residues. Full variable domain (rest looked up from reference TRBV29-1 and TRBJ2-6): SAVISQKPSRDICQRGTSLTIQCQVDSQVTMMFWYRQQPGQSLTLIATANQGSEATYESGFVIDKFPISRPNLTFSTLTVSNMSPEDSSIYLCSVVEDRGLYVLTFGAGSRLTVL.

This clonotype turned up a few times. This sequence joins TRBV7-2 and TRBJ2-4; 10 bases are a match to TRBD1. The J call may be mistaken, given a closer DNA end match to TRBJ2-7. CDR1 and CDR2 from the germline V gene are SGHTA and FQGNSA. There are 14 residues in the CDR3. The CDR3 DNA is TGTGCCAGCAGCCGGGACAGGGGAGTCGACGAGCAGTACTTC. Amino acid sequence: CASSRDRGVDEQYF.

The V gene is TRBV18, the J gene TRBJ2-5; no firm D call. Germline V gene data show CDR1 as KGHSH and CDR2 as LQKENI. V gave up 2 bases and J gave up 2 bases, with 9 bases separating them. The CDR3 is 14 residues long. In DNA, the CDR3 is TGTGCCAGCTCACCATCGGCAGCACAAGAGACCCAGTACTTC. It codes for CASSPSAAQETQYF.

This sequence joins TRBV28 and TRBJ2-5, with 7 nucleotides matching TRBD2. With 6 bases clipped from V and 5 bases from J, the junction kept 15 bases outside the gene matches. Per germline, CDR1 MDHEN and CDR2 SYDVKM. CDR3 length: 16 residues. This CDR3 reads CASSPGGAGSFETQYF. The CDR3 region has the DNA TGTGCCAGCAGCCCCGGGGGAGCGGGGAGTTTTGAGACCCAGTACTTC.

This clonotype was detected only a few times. The CDR3 coding sequence is TGTGCCAGCAGCCGGACTTCAGGGAGTTTGGAATATGGCTACACCTTC. As protein: CASSRTSGSLEYGYTF. The V and J genes are TRBV9 and TRBJ1-2; D is perhaps TRBD1 (5 bases). The CDR3 loop spans 16 amino acids. With 4 bases removed from V and 5 bases from J, the gap between germline ends came to 21 bases. CDR1 SGDLS and CDR2 YYNGEE come from the germline V gene.

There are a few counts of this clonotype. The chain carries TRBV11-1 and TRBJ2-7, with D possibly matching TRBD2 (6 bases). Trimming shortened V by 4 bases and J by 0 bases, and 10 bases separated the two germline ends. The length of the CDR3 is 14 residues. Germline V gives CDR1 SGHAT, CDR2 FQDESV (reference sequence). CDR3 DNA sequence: TGTGCCAGCAGCTACCGGGGACTCTCCTACGAGCAGTACTTC. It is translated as CASSYRGLSYEQYF. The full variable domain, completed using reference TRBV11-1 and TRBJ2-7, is EAEVAQSPRYKITEKSQAVAFWCDPISGHATLYWYRQILGQGPELLVQFQDESVVDDSQLPKDRFSAERLKGVDSTLKIQPAELGDSAMYLCASSYRGLSYEQYFGPGTRLTVT.

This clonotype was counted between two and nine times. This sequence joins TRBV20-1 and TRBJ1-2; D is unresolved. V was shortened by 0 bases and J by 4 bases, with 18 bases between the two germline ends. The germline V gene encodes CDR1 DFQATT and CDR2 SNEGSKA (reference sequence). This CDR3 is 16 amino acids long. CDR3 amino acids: CSARDSKLGTAYGYTF. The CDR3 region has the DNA TGCAGTGCTAGAGATTCGAAGTTAGGCACGGCCTATGGCTACACCTTC.

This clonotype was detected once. CDR3 protein: CASSPEGRGEETQYF. The CDR3, as DNA: TGTGCCAGCAGCCCAGAGGGGCGGGGAGAAGAGACCCAGTACTTC. This sequence joins TRBV11-2 and TRBJ2-5; weak D call: TRBD2 (6 bases). CDR3 length: 15 amino acids. The germline V gene encodes CDR1 SGHAT and CDR2 FQNNGV. V gave up 5 bases and J gave up 3 bases, with 16 bases separating them.